This T cell receptor beta chain was sequenced for a study of cytomegalovirus exposure and HLA in healthy donors. The CDR3 consists of 13 residues. Germline V gene data show CDR1 as SQVTM and CDR2 as ANQGSEA. V shed 6 bases and J 5 bases; nucleotides not matched to a gene: 7. PCR used 60 Vbeta primers and 13 Jbeta primers. Profiling relied on immunoSEQ multiplex PCR, and the TCRdb table lists in-frame clones only, not all of them. Here the sample spans 210,000 or so clones, 76% being singletons. The rearrangement links TRBV29-1 to TRBJ2-7; 10 nucleotides agree with TRBD1. The receptor was isolated from a man aged 18 to 29 in good health and CMV-seronegative. Sequenced sample: PBMCs. Here the CDR3 DNA reads TGCAGCGTGGAACGGGACAGGGGCAACGAGCAGTACTTC. Protein: CSVERDRGNEQYF.